One T cell receptor beta chain is described in this entry. One junction end disagrees with the germline gene, perhaps due to a read error. Generated by immunoSEQ multiplex PCR, the TCRdb table keeps only in-frame clones and is missing some. The data contain about 1,900 clones, roughly 71% of them singletons. The CDR3 is 14 amino acids. CDR1 and CDR2 (germline): LNHDA, SQIVND (reference sequence). This entry comes from a study of T cells in tumors after PD-1 blockade. Overall study context: Each patient got pembrolizumab 200 mg every 3 weeks or cemiplimab 350 mg every 2 weeks.

The starting material was tumor tissue, obtained before anti-PD-1 treatment. This sequence was found in a human donor with basal cell carcinoma. The chain links TRBV19 to TRBJ1-2, with a possible D match to TRBD1 (5 bases). The DNA for the CDR3 is TGTGCCAGTAGCGCAAAAAGGGGAACCCCAATCTCGGCCTTC. It yields the protein CASSAKRGTPISAF.